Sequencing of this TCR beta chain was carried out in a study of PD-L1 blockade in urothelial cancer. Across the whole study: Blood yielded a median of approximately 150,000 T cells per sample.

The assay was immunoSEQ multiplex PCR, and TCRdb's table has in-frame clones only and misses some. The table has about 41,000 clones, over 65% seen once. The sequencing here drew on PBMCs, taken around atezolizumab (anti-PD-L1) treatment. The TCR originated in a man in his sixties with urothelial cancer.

CDR3 loop: CASSPLTSGRTNLSYNEQFF. The CDR3 nucleotides are TGCGCCAGCAGCCCTCTCACTAGCGGGCGAACCAACCTCTCCTACAATGAGCAGTTCTTC. The chain carries TRBV23-1 and TRBJ2-1; 9 nucleotides match TRBD2. TRBV23-1 is an open reading frame, and its role is uncertain. CDR3 length equals 20 residues. With V trimmed by 6 bases and J by 0 bases, 18 bases remained unmatched.